These 23 T cell receptor beta chains share one sample of origin, sequenced in a study of shared clonotypes between healthy human individuals (dated by TCRdb to 2018 to 2021). The receptor library was made with the immunoSEQ multiplex PCR assay. In TCRdb, the immuneACCESS table is reduced to in-frame sequences with V and J assigned. These tables do not hold every clone; where another copy was compared, an unresolved V gene accounts for under half, and the others remain unexplained. The sample table holds some 2,100,000 clones, of which 90% to 97% were seen once. The top ten clones comprise 0.1% to 0.15% of the sample. Sequenced material: naive CD4+ T cells sorted from blood. The cell subset or site label for this specimen denotes: CD45RA+ positively selected. These receptors all stem from a man younger than 35 in good health.

The chain combines TRBV18 with TRBJ2-3; 11 positions match TRBD2. Trimming took 3 bases from V and 3 from J; bases not matched to a gene: 5. Germline V lookup: CDR1 KGHSH, CDR2 LQKENI. The length of the CDR3 is 16 residues. The DNA of the CDR3 is TGTGCCAGCTCACCCCGCCTAGCGGGAGGAACAGATACGCAGTATTTT. The encoded protein is CASSPRLAGGTDTQYF.

The rearrangement links TRBV7-8 to TRBJ1-4; 8 nucleotides match TRBD1. The CDR3 covers 19 residues. Per germline, CDR1 SGHVS and CDR2 FQNEAQ. Germline trimming cut 5 bases from V and 7 bases from J; bases unmatched to any gene: 21. The CDR3 is CASSLLRQGQGALREKLFF. As DNA, the CDR3 is TGTGCCAGCAGCCTATTGAGGCAAGGACAGGGAGCCCTTCGTGAAAAACTGTTTTTT.

This chain joins TRBV9 and TRBJ2-1; 7 bases are a match to TRBD2. This CDR3 region has 14 residues. V was pared by 0 bases and J by 8 bases, with 5 bases of the junction left unmatched. Germline CDR1 is SGDLS and CDR2 is YYNGEE. The CDR3 DNA follows: TGTGCCAGCAGCGTAGGGGACTATATCGATGAGCAGTTCTTC. Protein sequence: CASSVGDYIDEQFF.

V is TRBV21-1 and J is TRBJ1-5; whether TRBD1, the table's D call, matches the DNA was not checked. TRBV21-1 is shown as a pseudogene. There are 15 residues in the CDR3. The CDR3 spells CASSKVRTGYQPQHF. The CDR3 DNA follows: TGTGCCAGCAGCAAAGTTCGCACAGGCTATCAGCCCCAGCATTTT.

In regard to this clone: The same CDR3 is also encoded by other DNA sequences in this sample. The rearrangement links TRBV7-9 to TRBJ1-6; 8 bases match TRBD1. Germline V gene data show CDR1 as SEHNR and CDR2 as FQNEAQ (reference sequence). V lost 5 bases and J lost 6; bases outside the gene matches: 6. The CDR3 runs to 15 residues. CDR3 sequence reads: CASSPGTGGNSPLHF. In nucleotides, the CDR3 is TGTGCCAGCAGCCCGGGGACAGGCGGTAATTCACCCCTCCACTTT.

The chain is built from TRBV4-3 and TRBJ2-3; D is ambiguous. This CDR3 spans 14 amino acids. Trimming shortened V by 0 bases and J by 3 bases, and 7 bases separated the two germline ends. Germline V lookup: CDR1 LGHNA, CDR2 YSLEER. DNA of the CDR3: TGCGCCAGCAGCCAAGATTGGCGAACAGATACGCAGTATTTT. This encodes CASSQDWRTDTQYF.

This clone was detected only once. The V call is TRBV5-1, the J call TRBJ2-7, with D perhaps being TRBD1 or TRBD2 (5 bases each). Germline CDR1 is SGHRS and CDR2 is YFSETQ. Deletions cut 5 bases from V and 2 bases from J, with 11 bases between. The length of the CDR3 is 13 residues. CDR3 amino acids: CASRPGTPYEQYF. The CDR3 nucleotides read TGCGCCAGCAGGCCCGGGACCCCCTACGAGCAGTACTTC.

The J gene is TRBJ2-2, the V gene TRBV5-4, with 11 bases fitting TRBD2. CDR1 and CDR2 from the germline V gene are SGHNT and YYREEE (reference sequence). There are 16 residues in the CDR3. V lost 4 bases and J lost 1; bases outside the gene matches: 3. The CDR3 DNA is TGTGCCAGCAGCCCAACTAGCGGGGGGAACACCGGGGAGCTGTTTTTT. Translated: CASSPTSGGNTGELFF. Together with reference TRBV5-4 and TRBJ2-2, the CDR3 gives the full variable domain: ETGVTQSPTHLIKTRGQQVTLRCSSQSGHNTVSWYQQALGQGPQFIFQYYREEENGRGNFPPRFSGLQFPNYSSELNVNALELDDSALYLCASSPTSGGNTGELFFGEGSRLTVL.

This chain joins TRBV7-2 and TRBJ2-1; 14 bases match TRBD2. This CDR3 spans 15 amino acids. The V gene end was trimmed by 7 bases and the J gene end by 10 bases; junction bases not matched to a gene: 9. Germline V CDR1 and CDR2: SGHTA, FQGNSA. CDR3 in amino acids: CASTPRLAGGPEQFF. CDR3 bases: TGTGCCAGCACCCCAAGACTAGCGGGAGGGCCCGAGCAGTTCTTC.

The rearrangement uses TRBV10-3 and TRBJ2-2, with a possible D match to TRBD2 (6 bases). The CDR3 sequence is 13 residues long. Trimming pared 7 bases from V and 8 bases from J, leaving 14 bases between. Per the germline V gene, CDR1 is ENHRY and CDR2 is SYGVKD. The CDR3 here is CAITQTSEGELFF. As DNA, the CDR3 is TGTGCCATCACGCAGACTAGTGAAGGGGAGCTGTTTTTT.

The V gene is TRBV5-6, the J gene TRBJ1-2; 8 bases are shared with TRBD1. Per germline, CDR1 SGHDT and CDR2 YYEEEE. This CDR3 has 16 amino acids. V gave up 1 base and J gave up 2 bases; unmatched junction bases: 7. The CDR3 region has the DNA TGTGCCAGCAGCTTGCTGGACAGGGTGAGAAACTATGGCTACACCTTC. Translating gives CASSLLDRVRNYGYTF.

With respect to this clone: Other DNA variants within this sample encode the same CDR3. V and J are TRBV5-1 and TRBJ2-1; 14 nucleotides align to TRBD2. The V gene's germline CDR1 is SGHRS and CDR2 YFSETQ. J was trimmed by 3 bases and V by 8 bases; bases with no gene match: 1. CDR3 length equals 14 residues. The CDR3 is CASGTSGSYNEQFF. DNA for the CDR3: TGCGCCAGTGGGACTAGCGGGAGCTACAATGAGCAGTTCTTC.

The rearrangement uses TRBV7-3 and TRBJ1-1; D call uncertain. The germline V gene has CDR1 SGHTA and CDR2 FQGTGA. CDR3 length: 15 amino acids. V was pared by 5 bases and J by 2 bases, with 15 bases between. CDR3 sequence reads: CASSPGSRSNTEAFF. CDR3 DNA: TGTGCCAGCAGCCCAGGCAGCAGGAGCAACACTGAAGCTTTCTTT.

The chain joins TRBV30 to TRBJ1-6; weak D call: TRBD1 (5 bases). Germline assignment: CDR1 GTSNPN and CDR2 SVGIG (reference sequence). Between the trimmed V and J ends, which lost 5 bases and 7 bases, there was a span of 15 bases. This CDR3 region has 14 residues. CDR3 sequence reads: CAWSEGTGNSPLHF. The CDR3 nucleotides are TGTGCCTGGTCCGAAGGGACGGGGAATTCACCCCTCCACTTT.

The J gene is TRBJ1-5, the V gene TRBV30, with TRBD1 as a possible D gene (6 bases). Germline-derived CDR1 and CDR2 are GTSNPN and SVGIG (reference sequence). The V end lost 0 bases, the J end lost 4 bases, and 10 bases lay between the germline ends. The CDR3 has 14 residues. CDR3 sequence (DNA): TGTGCCTGGAGTGTAAGGCAGGGGAATCAGCCCCAGCATTTT. Translated: CAWSVRQGNQPQHF. Supplemented by reference TRBV30 and TRBJ1-5, the full variable domain reads SQTIHQWPATLVQPVGSPLSLECTVEGTSNPNLYWYRQAAGRGLQLLFYSVGIGQISSEVPQNLSASRPQDRQFILSSKKLLLSDSGFYLCAWSVRQGNQPQHFGDGTRLSIL.

The chain links TRBV28 to TRBJ2-7; 9 bases agree with TRBD1. This CDR3 is 14 amino acids long. In germline, CDR1 is MDHEN, CDR2 SYDVKM. V shed 7 bases, J shed 6 bases, and the junction held 10 bases outside the gene matches. DNA of the CDR3: TGTGCCAGCATCACTTCAGGACAGGGGACCGAGCAGTACTTC. Its translation is CASITSGQGTEQYF.

The table lists this clone with a count of one. The rearrangement uses TRBV10-3 and TRBJ2-7; D possibly corresponds to TRBD2 (7 bases). CDR3 length: 15 amino acids. Germline V gene lookup returns CDR1 ENHRY and CDR2 SYGVKD. Trimming left V 2 bases short and J 6 bases short, with 17 bases between. The CDR3 DNA reads as TGTGCCATCAGTGAGGGGAGGGGGACTACAGGCGAGCAGTACTTC. Translated, it gives CAISEGRGTTGEQYF.

J is TRBJ2-7 and V is TRBV6-1; D not resolved. The CDR3 consists of 13 residues. V lost 0 bases and J 6 bases, leaving 9 bases between the germline ends. Germline V gives CDR1 MNHNS, CDR2 SASEGT. CDR3 amino acids: CASSEARVTEQYF. The CDR3 DNA reads as TGTGCCAGCAGTGAAGCGAGAGTCACCGAGCAGTACTTC.

This clone was seen only once. V is TRBV18 and J is TRBJ1-1, with TRBD1 identical over 9 bases. V lost 8 bases and J lost 7; bases outside the gene matches: 11. Per germline, CDR1 KGHSH and CDR2 LQKENI. This CDR3 is 14 amino acids long. This chain's CDR3 is CASGRDRASGEAFF. The DNA of the CDR3 is TGTGCCAGCGGACGGGACAGGGCCTCAGGTGAAGCTTTCTTT.

This clone came up once. V is TRBV5-4 and J is TRBJ2-3, with 7 positions matching TRBD2. The CDR3 totals 15 residues. V was clipped by 0 bases and J by 2 bases; unmatched bases: 3. The germline V gene has CDR1 SGHNT and CDR2 YYREEE (reference sequence). In DNA, the CDR3 is TGTGCCAGCAGCTTGGCTAGCGGAAACACAGATACGCAGTATTTT. It is translated as CASSLASGNTDTQYF.

V and J are TRBV19 and TRBJ2-4; 12 bases match TRBD2. Germline V CDR1 and CDR2: LNHDA, SQIVND (reference sequence). The V and J ends lost 5 bases and 3 bases, in that order; junction bases with no gene match: 5. This CDR3 has 16 amino acids. DNA for the CDR3: TGTGCCAGTAGTCAGACTAGCGGGGGTGTCAAAAACATTCAGTACTTC. This encodes CASSQTSGGVKNIQYF.

The chain carries TRBV11-2 and TRBJ2-1; TRBD1 matches 10 bases. This CDR3 spans 16 amino acids. From germline, CDR1 is SGHAT and CDR2 FQNNGV. V dropped 5 bases and J dropped 4; count of bases not matched to a gene: 8. The CDR3 sequence is CASSVPDRGPYNEQFF. For the CDR3, the DNA is TGTGCCAGCAGCGTCCCTGACAGGGGGCCTTACAATGAGCAGTTCTTC.

In the case of this clone: At one end the junction does not follow the germline gene, possibly because of a read error. The rearrangement joins TRBV7-7 to TRBJ2-5; the match to TRBD2 covers 11 bases. The CDR3 contains 17 residues. CDR1 and CDR2 (germline): SSHAT, FNYEAQ (reference sequence). The CDR3 sequence is CASSSRLSGGAYETQYF. The CDR3 nucleotides read TGTGCTAGCAGCTCCCGTCTTAGCGGGGGGGCCTATGAGACCCAGTACTTC.